This record looks at one TCR beta chain sequence and its context. This sample was included in a study of shared T cell receptors in the human thymus. This CDR3 contains 12 residues. Trimming removed 10 bases from V and 3 bases from J; junction bases left unmatched: 4. Germline V lookup: CDR1 WNHNN, CDR2 SYGVQD (reference sequence). Repertoires were generated with immunoSEQ multiplex PCR, while TCRdb's copy carries only in-frame clones and drops some. In the table there are some 700,000 clones, around 89% of which are singletons. The same specimen was also included in a second study, on human thymus T cells. As that report states: Obtained as resections during corrective heart surgery, the thymus tissue was then studied. A high degree of thymic repertoire overlap among unrelated individuals was reported in related research.

The chain links TRBV10-1 to TRBJ2-5, with 8 bases that match TRBD2. The specimen was thymocytes. The TCR originated in a boy younger than two with a congenital heart defect. The DNA for the CDR3 is TGCGCCACCTCACTAGCGGAAGAGACCCAGTACTTC. It codes for CATSLAEETQYF.